What follows are 14 T cell receptor beta chains derived from one specimen sequenced in a study of technical replicates of blood from a handful of donors. Data came from immunoSEQ multiplex PCR; TCRdb stores just in-frame clones and leaves some out. The sample contains over 55,000 clones, roughly 94% of which appear only once. The sequencing sample was made of PBMCs. The receptors were gathered from a human donor in good health. Some clones in this sample may be carry-over from other donors' samples.

V usage is TRBV2 and J usage is TRBJ2-7; 13 bases match TRBD2. CDR1 and CDR2 from the germline V gene are SNHLY and FYNNEI. With V trimmed by 5 bases and J by 5 bases, 6 bases remained unmatched. The CDR3 spans 15 residues. The CDR3, as DNA: TGTGCCAGCAGTACGCGGACTAGCGGGAGTCACGAGCAGTACTTC. This translates into CASSTRTSGSHEQYF.

The rearrangement uses TRBV5-6 and TRBJ2-6; 10 positions agree with TRBD1. Germline values: CDR1 SGHDT, CDR2 YYEEEE. The CDR3 totals 15 residues. The trim removed 9 bases at V and 4 bases at J, leaving 7 bases unmatched. The CDR3 region has the DNA TGTGCCACTTGGACAGGGGGGAGGGGGGCCAACGTCCTGACTTTC. Translating gives CATWTGGRGANVLTF.

The rearrangement joins TRBV7-9 to TRBJ1-6, with 10 positions matching TRBD1. This CDR3 is built from 14 residues. Trimming took 5 bases from V and 13 from J; bases not matched to a gene: 8. Germline V gene lookup returns CDR1 SEHNR and CDR2 FQNEAQ (reference sequence). The CDR3 here is CASSPARQGAPLHF. In DNA form, the CDR3 reads TGTGCCAGCAGCCCCGCCCGACAGGGGGCCCCCCTCCACTTT.

The table lists this clone with a count of one. The V gene is TRBV5-1, the J gene TRBJ2-7, with TRBD2 identical over 7 bases. The V segment lost 0 bases and the J segment 2 bases; nucleotides outside the gene matches: 5. CDR1 and CDR2 (germline): SGHRS, YFSETQ. The length of the CDR3 is 15 residues. The CDR3 here is CASSLESSGAYEQYF. The CDR3 DNA reads TGCGCCAGCAGCTTGGAGTCTAGCGGCGCCTACGAGCAGTACTTC.

This clone was observed many times. The J gene is TRBJ2-5, the V gene TRBV6-1; the D gene is possibly TRBD2 (6 bases). Between the trimmed V and J ends, which lost 1 base and 5 bases, there was a span of 14 bases. CDR3 length: 15 residues. Germline V gene sequence: CDR1 MNHNS, CDR2 SASEGT. CDR3 region: CASSEVGGSSETQYF. CDR3 in DNA: TGTGCCAGCAGTGAAGTTGGAGGGAGCAGCGAGACCCAGTACTTC.

J is TRBJ1-2 and V is TRBV11-2; D is unclear. This CDR3 spans 13 amino acids. Between the trimmed V and J ends, which lost 2 bases and 3 bases, there was a span of 7 bases. CDR1 is SGHAT, CDR2 FQNNGV, per germline. The CDR3 DNA follows: TGTGCCAGCAGCTTAATACAGTACTATGGCTACACCTTC. Amino acid sequence: CASSLIQYYGYTF.

The rearrangement links TRBV2 to TRBJ1-4; possibly TRBD1 for D (6 bases). This CDR3 has 14 amino acids. Trimming stripped 6 bases from V and 1 base from J, with 9 bases between. Germline V gene sequence: CDR1 SNHLY, CDR2 FYNNEI. CDR3 sequence (DNA): TGTGCCAGCAGACGAGGGGGAACTAATGAAAAACTGTTTTTT. Translated: CASRRGGTNEKLFF.

The chain has TRBV29-1 and TRBJ1-1; 10 bases map to TRBD1. Trimming took 7 bases from V and 6 from J; bases not matched to a gene: 8. The CDR3 is made up of 13 amino acids. Germline-derived CDR1 and CDR2 are SQVTM and ANQGSEA. This chain's CDR3 is CSASRDRGPEAFF. CDR3 DNA: TGCAGCGCCTCTCGAGACAGGGGGCCTGAAGCTTTCTTT.

The rearrangement uses TRBV2 and TRBJ1-3, with 7 bases identical to TRBD1. The CDR3 is 16 residues long. CDR1 and CDR2 from the germline V gene are SNHLY and FYNNEI. J lost 0 bases, V lost 5 bases, and 7 bases had no gene match. CDR3 in DNA: TGTGCCAGCAGTAGACAGGGAAGTAACTCTGGAAACACCATATATTTT. This sequence encodes CASSRQGSNSGNTIYF. Combining the CDR3 with reference TRBV2 and TRBJ1-3 gives the whole variable domain EPEVTQTPSHQVTQMGQEVILRCVPISNHLYFYWYRQILGQKVEFLVSFYNNEISEKSEIFDDQFSVERPDGSNFTLKIRSTKLEDSAMYFCASSRQGSNSGNTIYFGEGSWLTVV.

This chain uses TRBV9 with TRBJ1-1, with no clear D. V dropped 0 bases and J dropped 3 bases, with 18 bases sitting between them. The germline V gene has CDR1 SGDLS and CDR2 YYNGEE. The CDR3 covers 17 residues. The CDR3 sequence: CASSVGLWTGTDTEAFF. CDR3 coding DNA: TGTGCCAGCAGCGTAGGGTTGTGGACGGGAACGGACACTGAAGCTTTCTTT.

The chain combines TRBV15 with TRBJ2-2, with 8 nucleotides matching TRBD2. Germline V gives CDR1 LNHNV, CDR2 YYDKDF (reference sequence). This CDR3 region has 17 residues. V lost 0 bases to trimming and J lost 6 bases; unmatched junction nucleotides: 9. The CDR3 DNA sequence: TGTGCCACCAGCAGAGAAGCGGGAGAGACTTGGGCCGGGGAGCTGTTTTTT. This encodes CATSREAGETWAGELFF.

This clone was recorded only once. The J gene is TRBJ1-1, the V gene TRBV7-2; D uncertain. This CDR3 contains 13 residues. Trimming removed 1 base from V and 6 bases from J, with 9 bases in between. CDR1 and CDR2 from the germline V gene are SGHTA and FQGNSA. The CDR3 loop reads CASSLGGFSEAFF. CDR3 sequence (DNA): TGTGCCAGCAGCTTAGGAGGATTTTCTGAAGCTTTCTTT. The full variable domain, in which reference TRBV7-2 and TRBJ1-1 provide the parts outside the CDR3, is GAGVSQSPSNKVTEKGKDVELRCDPISGHTALYWYRQSLGQGLEFLIYFQGNSAPDKSGLPSDRFSAERTGGSVSTLTIQRTQQEDSAVYLCASSLGGFSEAFFGQGTRLTVV.

The chain is built from TRBV5-1 and TRBJ2-2, with 8 nucleotides matching TRBD2. CDR1 SGHRS and CDR2 YFSETQ come from the germline V gene. The CDR3 is 16 residues long. The V segment lost 4 bases and the J segment 2 bases; nucleotides outside the gene matches: 7. The CDR3 region is CASSLTSGSNTGELFF. The CDR3 DNA sequence: TGCGCCAGCAGCCTTACCAGCGGGAGTAACACCGGGGAGCTGTTTTTT.

The chain uses TRBV5-6 and TRBJ1-2, with D maybe TRBD1 (5 bases). Germline CDR1 and CDR2: SGHDT and YYEEEE. The CDR3 sequence is 16 residues long. With 2 bases removed from V and 8 bases from J, the gap between germline ends came to 22 bases. CDR3 nucleotides: TGTGCCAGCAGCTTATGGACGACAGTGGACCGGTGGGGCTACACCTTC. Translation: CASSLWTTVDRWGYTF.